Presented here are 13 T cell receptor beta chains from one specimen sequenced in a study of T cell responses to AZD1222 COVID-19 vaccine. Produced via immunoSEQ multiplex PCR; TCRdb's table is partial and in-frame only. The sample shows roughly 150,000 clones, approximately 87% of them seen only once. Sequenced here: peripheral blood, sampled 28 days after the second AZD1222 dose. The origin of the receptors is an adult who received the AZD1222 COVID-19 vaccine.

This clone occurred once. This sequence joins TRBV4-1 and TRBJ2-1; TRBD2 matches at 8 bases. The CDR3 runs to 20 residues. Germline lookup yields CDR1 MGHRA and CDR2 YSYEKL. The junction had 14 bases not matched to a gene; V was cut back by 0 bases and J by 1 base. The chain's CDR3 is CASSQEGGGRLALSYNEQFF. Written as DNA, the CDR3 is TGCGCCAGCAGCCAAGAAGGAGGAGGTCGACTAGCGCTGTCCTACAATGAGCAGTTCTTC.

The V and J genes are TRBV19 and TRBJ2-1; TRBD2 might be the D (6 bases). This CDR3 region has 17 residues. Per germline, CDR1 LNHDA and CDR2 SQIVND (reference sequence). V was trimmed by 5 bases and J by 8 bases, leaving 25 bases between them. CDR3 amino acids: CASSLGQFSGSWDEQFF. In DNA form, the CDR3 reads TGTGCCAGTAGTCTAGGGCAGTTTTCCGGGAGTTGGGATGAGCAGTTCTTC.

The V gene is TRBV2, the J gene TRBJ2-3; no firm D call. CDR1 and CDR2 (germline): SNHLY, FYNNEI. Trimming removed 6 bases from V and 2 bases from J, with 12 bases in between. The CDR3 is 14 residues long. Here the CDR3 reads CASSPGRHTDTQYF. DNA for the CDR3: TGTGCCAGCAGCCCCGGACGACACACAGATACGCAGTATTTT.

The chain employs TRBV18 and TRBJ1-1; TRBD1 matches at 11 bases. V lost 4 bases, J lost 1 base, and 11 bases stayed unmatched. Per germline, CDR1 KGHSH and CDR2 LQKENI. The CDR3 covers 18 residues. CDR3: CASSRTDRGLLSNTEAFF. CDR3 DNA: TGTGCCAGCTCACGTACGGACAGGGGGCTCTTATCGAACACTGAAGCTTTCTTT.

The chain employs TRBV20-1 and TRBJ2-7; D is possibly TRBD1 (5 bases). Germline assignment: CDR1 DFQATT and CDR2 SNEGSKA (reference sequence). V was cut by 3 bases and J by 3 bases, with 6 bases left in between. The CDR3 extends over 11 amino acids. The CDR3 sequence: CSARQGYEQYF. The CDR3 nucleotides read TGCAGTGCTAGGCAGGGCTACGAGCAGTACTTC.

The genes are TRBV14 and TRBJ2-7; perhaps TRBD2 as D (5 bases). Germline CDR1 and CDR2: SGHDN and FVKESK. The CDR3 sequence is 13 residues long. Between the trimmed V and J ends, which lost 1 base and 3 bases, there was a span of 7 bases. CDR3 in amino acids: CASSQVRGYEQYF. The DNA of the CDR3 is TGTGCCAGCAGCCAAGTTCGGGGCTACGAGCAGTACTTC.

This chain joins TRBV2 and TRBJ1-6; TRBD1 matches at 7 bases. CDR3 size: 15 residues. Looked up from germline, CDR1 is SNHLY and CDR2 is FYNNEI. The junction had 11 bases not matched to a gene; V was cut back by 8 bases and J by 7 bases. CDR3 sequence (DNA): TGTGCCAGCGATTCCAGACAGGGCCAGAATTCACCCCTCCACTTT. Its translation is CASDSRQGQNSPLHF.

This sequence joins TRBV4-2 and TRBJ1-2; TRBD1 matches at 9 bases. The CDR3 has 17 amino acids. Trimming removed 3 bases from V and 4 bases from J; junction bases left unmatched: 12. From germline, CDR1 is LGHNA and CDR2 YNFKEQ. The DNA for the CDR3 is TGTGCCAGCAGCCAGGCGACAGGGGGGAAGTATGCCTATGGCTACACCTTC. It specifies CASSQATGGKYAYGYTF.

The V and J genes are TRBV18 and TRBJ2-1; D uncertain. The CDR3 has 13 amino acids. Per the germline V gene, CDR1 is KGHSH and CDR2 is LQKENI. The V and J ends lost 0 bases and 7 bases respectively, with 7 bases between them. The DNA for the CDR3 is TGTGCCAGCTCACCACCGTCCAAGAATGAGCAGTTCTTC. This encodes CASSPPSKNEQFF.

This clone showed up just once. The rearrangement uses TRBV18 and TRBJ1-3; tentative D call: TRBD1 (6 bases). The CDR3 covers 15 residues. CDR1 KGHSH and CDR2 LQKENI come from the germline V gene. The germline V and J ends were trimmed by 5 bases and 0 bases, with 11 bases remaining between them. CDR3 nucleotide sequence: TGTGCCAGCTCAGCTCGGACAGACTCTGGAAACACCATATATTTT. Its protein product is CASSARTDSGNTIYF.

The chain couples TRBV2 to TRBJ2-3; possibly TRBD2 for D (6 bases). V shed 2 bases and J shed 3 bases, with 12 bases lying between them. CDR1 SNHLY and CDR2 FYNNEI come from the germline V gene. The CDR3 is 15 amino acids. CDR3 in DNA: TGTGCCAGCAGTGAACCGGCGGGAAGGACAGATACGCAGTATTTT. Translating it yields CASSEPAGRTDTQYF.

This chain connects TRBV7-8 to TRBJ1-5, with TRBD1 as a possible D gene (5 bases). The germline CDR1 and CDR2 sequences are SGHVS and FQNEAQ. V was trimmed by 5 bases and J by 6 bases, leaving 11 bases between them. CDR3 length: 13 residues. As DNA, the CDR3 is TGTGCCAGCAGCCGCCTTGGGGGTCAGCCCCAGCATTTT. Its protein product is CASSRLGGQPQHF.

The gene calls are TRBV29-1 and TRBJ1-2; TRBD1 agrees at 9 bases. After removal of 5 bases from V and 4 bases from J, the junction contained 8 bases not matched to a gene. The CDR3 totals 14 residues. Germline CDR1 reads SQVTM; CDR2 reads ANQGSEA. The CDR3 DNA reads TGCAGCGTTTCACAAGAGACAGGGGGCTATGGCTACACCTTC. The encoded protein is CSVSQETGGYGYTF. The entire variable domain, with the rest obtained from reference TRBV29-1 and TRBJ1-2, is as follows: SAVISQKPSRDICQRGTSLTIQCQVDSQVTMMFWYRQQPGQSLTLIATANQGSEATYESGFVIDKFPISRPNLTFSTLTVSNMSPEDSSIYLCSVSQETGGYGYTFGSGTRLTVV.